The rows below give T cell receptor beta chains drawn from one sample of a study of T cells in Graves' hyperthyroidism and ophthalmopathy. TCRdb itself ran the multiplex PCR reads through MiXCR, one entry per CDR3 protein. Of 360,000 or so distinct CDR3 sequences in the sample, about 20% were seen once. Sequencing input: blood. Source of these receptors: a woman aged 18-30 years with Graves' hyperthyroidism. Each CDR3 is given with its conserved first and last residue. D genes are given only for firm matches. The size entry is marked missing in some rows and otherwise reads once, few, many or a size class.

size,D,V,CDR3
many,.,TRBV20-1,CSARRATDYGYTF
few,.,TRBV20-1,CSARDPSGFSYEQYF
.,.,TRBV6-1,CASRNARNQPQHF
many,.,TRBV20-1,CSARGGRNTGELFF
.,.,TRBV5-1,CASAPELLYGYTF
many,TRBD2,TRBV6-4,CASSDSSGGTGELFF
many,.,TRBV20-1,CSASLAYYEQYF
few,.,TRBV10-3,CAISELIGNEKLFF
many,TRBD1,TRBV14,CASSHDRGGSYEQYF
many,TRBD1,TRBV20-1,CSAPGQTVYGYTF
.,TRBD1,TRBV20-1,CSARATGGNQPQHF
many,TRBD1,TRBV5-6,CASSVGQAYAFF
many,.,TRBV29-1,CSVEDGRGDDYGYTF
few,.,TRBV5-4,CASSFERPRRDYGYTF
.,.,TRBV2,CASIMGGYEQYF
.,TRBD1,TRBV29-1,CSALRGTGYGNIQYF
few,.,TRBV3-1,CASSQGIRGDQPQHF
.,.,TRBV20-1,CSARDQSPPGTEAFF
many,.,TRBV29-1,CSVERWGAREQNSGNTIYF
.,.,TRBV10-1,CASSPGKTYEQYF
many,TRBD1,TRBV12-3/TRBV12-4,CASSRGGNTIYF
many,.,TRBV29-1,CSVPTNTEAFF
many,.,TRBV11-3,CASSSSERETQYF
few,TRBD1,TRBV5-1,CASSSGQGGSYEQYF
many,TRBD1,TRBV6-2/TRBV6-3,CASSSWTGGGELFF
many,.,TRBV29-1,CSVLRDKPEAFF
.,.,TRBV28,CASSPGLGGKTGTGELFF
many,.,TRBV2,CASSEEVLGGRGETQYF
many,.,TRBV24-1,CATSGQDISYGYTF